This T cell receptor beta chain was documented in a study of cytomegalovirus exposure and HLA in healthy donors. General study findings and limits: High specificity and sensitivity for cytomegalovirus status were reported for the classifier. Sequencing probably produced one cluster of sequence variants that were highly shared. Near-uniform donor sequencing depth was presumed by presence/absence analyses. Rarity marked most TCR sequences, yet some public TCRs occurred in many donors.

On this clone itself: The antigen is undetermined.

It was with 60 Vbeta and 13 Jbeta primers that the PCR ran. The repertoire was sequenced with immunoSEQ multiplex PCR; TCRdb's copy has only in-frame clones and lacks some. This sample has 150,000 to 200,000 clones; 81% occur once, and the top ten carry around 2%. This CDR3 is built from 16 residues. CDR1 and CDR2 from the germline V gene are SGDLS and YYNGEE. The V gene lost 2 bases and the J gene lost 0 bases, with 13 bases spanning the gap. The source of this sequence is a man aged 18 to 35 in good health and CMV-seronegative. This chain connects TRBV9 to TRBJ2-3, with D maybe TRBD2 (5 bases). The source material was PBMCs. CDR3 coding DNA: TGTGCCAGCAGCGTTATTCCCCGGGGTAGCACAGATACGCAGTATTTT. Translated, it gives CASSVIPRGSTDTQYF.